A selection of T cell receptor beta chains follows, all from one sample in a study of shared clonotypes between healthy human individuals. Here immunoSEQ multiplex PCR was the method, and the copy in TCRdb shows in-frame clones only, minus some. The repertoire includes roughly 2.1 million clones, just over 90% of them detected once, and 1.7% sits in the top ten. Input material: naive CD8+ T cells from PBMCs. These receptors were collected from a man younger than 30 in good health. Some clones in this sample may be carry-over from other donors' samples. Both conserved end residues are part of each CDR3. Fields, in order: clone size, V gene, CDR3 length, J gene, D gene, CDR3 protein, CDR3 DNA. The D gene is left open where the match is weak. Size tells how often a clone was seen (once, few, many) or the class of an expanded clone, and some rows leave it out.

>-|TRBV28|14|TRBJ2-3|-
CASSFLRGGDTQYF
TGTGCCAGCAGTTTTCTCAGGGGCGGGGATACGCAGTATTTT
>-|TRBV9|15|TRBJ2-1|TRBD2
CASSEGIAGPNEQFF
TGTGCCAGCAGCGAGGGGATAGCGGGCCCTAATGAGCAGTTCTTC
>few|TRBV2|13|TRBJ1-1|-
CASSEPRGPEAFF
TGTGCCAGCAGTGAGCCACGGGGACCTGAAGCTTTCTTT
>-|TRBV11-2|15|TRBJ1-4|-
CASSLGGSRYEKLFF
TGTGCCAGCAGCTTAGGAGGATCCCGTTACGAAAAACTGTTTTTT
>-|TRBV18|16|TRBJ2-5|TRBD1
CASSPIGTVDQETQYF
TGTGCCAGCTCACCGATTGGGACAGTCGACCAAGAGACCCAGTACTTC
>-|TRBV5-4|15|TRBJ2-5|-
CASSLELPTQETQYF
TGTGCCAGCAGCTTGGAGCTGCCAACCCAAGAGACCCAGTACTTC
>-|TRBV21-1|19|TRBJ1-3|-
CASSPQGRGLLSSRNTIYF
TGTGCCAGCAGCCCTCAAGGTCGGGGGCTCCTCTCAAGTAGAAACACCATATATTTT
>-|TRBV7-6|13|TRBJ2-7|-
CASSFPGTYEQYF
TGTGCCAGCAGCTTCCCCGGGACCTACGAGCAGTACTTC
>-|TRBV6-6|15|TRBJ2-5|-
CASSDSLPYQETQYF
TGTGCCAGCAGTGATTCCCTCCCCTACCAAGAGACCCAGTACTTC
>-|TRBV14|16|TRBJ2-1|TRBD2
CASSRSSGSSYNEQFF
TGTGCCAGCAGTCGATCTAGCGGTAGCTCCTACAATGAGCAGTTCTTC
>-|TRBV9|18|TRBJ2-2|TRBD2
CASSVRTSGSFMDGELFF
TGTGCCAGCAGCGTCCGGACTAGCGGGAGCTTCATGGACGGGGAGCTGTTTTTT
>-|TRBV5-1|15|TRBJ1-1|TRBD1
CASSGGTGLNTEAFF
TGCGCCAGCAGCGGAGGGACAGGGCTGAACACTGAAGCTTTCTTT
>-|TRBV7-2|13|TRBJ2-7|TRBD1
CASSPTPGQEQYF
TGTGCCAGCAGTCCTACCCCGGGACAGGAGCAGTACTTC
>-|TRBV10-3|17|TRBJ2-5|TRBD1
CAVRGTGLVGADETQYF
TGTGCCGTCCGCGGGACAGGGTTAGTTGGTGCCGACGAGACCCAGTACTTC
>-|TRBV29-1|10|TRBJ2-7|-
CSALAYEQYF
TGCAGCGCACTGGCCTACGAGCAGTACTTC
>-|TRBV7-8|14|TRBJ2-3|-
CASSLRGSTDTQYF
TGTGCCAGCAGCTTGAGGGGGAGCACAGATACGCAGTATTTT
>few|TRBV27|12|TRBJ1-1|-
CASSPSDGKAFF
TGTGCCAGCAGTCCCTCTGACGGGAAAGCTTTCTTT
>-|TRBV27|14|TRBJ1-2|-
CASRTGTVRFGYTF
TGTGCCAGCAGAACCGGGACGGTGCGTTTTGGCTACACCTTC
>once|TRBV5-1|15|TRBJ2-1|-
CASSLGGLPANEQFF
TGCGCCAGCAGCTTGGGCGGACTACCCGCCAATGAGCAGTTCTTC
>-|TRBV15|14|TRBJ2-7|-
CATSRDRGTYEQYF
TGTGCCACCAGCAGAGATCGAGGGACCTACGAGCAGTACTTC
>-|TRBV5-8|16|TRBJ2-6|-
CANRKGEGSGANVLTF
TGTGCCAACCGGAAGGGGGAAGGCTCTGGGGCCAACGTCCTGACTTTC
>-|TRBV2|14|TRBJ1-5|-
CAWWGPLSNQPQHF
TGTGCCTGGTGGGGGCCCTTGAGCAATCAGCCCCAGCATTTT
>-|TRBV6-5|15|TRBJ1-2|-
CASSPRVGGGHGYTF
TGTGCCAGCAGCCCCAGAGTCGGCGGGGGCCATGGCTACACCTTC
>-|TRBV7-9|13|TRBJ2-3|TRBD1
CAAGDRERDTQYF
TGTGCCGCGGGCGACAGGGAGAGAGATACGCAGTATTTT
>-|TRBV9|14|TRBJ2-5|-
CASSSRQDQETQYF
TGTGCCAGCAGCTCCCGCCAGGACCAAGAGACCCAGTACTTC
>-|TRBV7-3|14|TRBJ2-1|-
CASSPFPSDNEQFF
TGTGCCAGCAGCCCCTTTCCCTCGGACAATGAGCAGTTCTTC
>-|TRBV28|14|TRBJ1-5|-
CASSLMGSNQPQHF
TGTGCCAGCAGTTTAATGGGTAGCAATCAGCCCCAGCATTTT
>-|TRBV4-2|15|TRBJ1-6|TRBD1
CASSQQGGGNSPLHF
TGTGCCAGCAGCCAGCAGGGGGGAGGTAATTCACCCCTCCACTTT
>once|TRBV9|14|TRBJ1-1|-
CASSVSGVAAEAFF
TGTGCCAGCAGCGTTTCGGGGGTGGCGGCTGAAGCTTTCTTT
>-|TRBV27|15|TRBJ2-7|TRBD2
CASSSGTSGIDEQYF
TGTGCCAGCAGTAGCGGGACTAGCGGGATTGACGAGCAGTACTTC
>-|TRBV5-1|12|TRBJ2-7|-
CASKGSAYEQYF
TGCGCCAGCAAGGGGAGCGCCTACGAGCAGTACTTC
>once|TRBV6-1|14|TRBJ2-1|TRBD2
CASSGLARGDEQFF
TGTGCCAGCAGCGGACTAGCGCGGGGGGATGAGCAGTTCTTC
>-|TRBV28|15|TRBJ1-1|-
CASSTRSAENTEAFF
TGTGCCAGCAGCACCCGCTCGGCGGAGAACACTGAAGCTTTCTTT
>-|TRBV5-1|15|TRBJ2-1|TRBD1
CASSDGQVSYNEQFF
TGCGCCAGCAGCGACGGACAGGTCTCCTACAATGAGCAGTTCTTC
>-|TRBV7-9|14|TRBJ2-7|TRBD1
CASSERTGNNEQYF
TGTGCCAGCAGCGAACGGACAGGGAACAACGAGCAGTACTTC
>-|TRBV27|18|TRBJ2-2|TRBD2
CASSLPPYASGGTGELFF
TGTGCCAGCAGTTTGCCCCCCTATGCTAGCGGGGGCACCGGGGAGCTGTTTTTT
>-|TRBV10-3|13|TRBJ2-2|-
CAISATVPGELFF
TGTGCCATCAGCGCGACAGTACCGGGGGAGCTGTTTTTT
>once|TRBV11-2|16|TRBJ2-1|TRBD1
CASSEPGTGFKNEQFF
TGTGCCAGCAGCGAACCCGGGACAGGTTTTAAGAATGAGCAGTTCTTC
>-|TRBV27|15|TRBJ2-1|-
CASSSLLDRNNEQFF
TGTGCCAGCAGTTCCCTACTTGACAGAAACAATGAGCAGTTCTTC
>-|TRBV28|14|TRBJ2-5|TRBD1
CASTPDRIQETQYF
TGTGCCAGCACCCCGGACAGGATCCAAGAGACCCAGTACTTC
>-|TRBV7-9|16|TRBJ2-2|TRBD2
CASSFPSGRDTGELFF
TGTGCCAGCAGCTTCCCTAGCGGGAGGGACACCGGGGAGCTGTTTTTT
>-|TRBV19|11|TRBJ1-2|-
CASSRAQDYTF
TGTGCCAGTAGCCGAGCCCAAGACTACACCTTC
>-|TRBV14|18|TRBJ2-3|TRBD1
CASSPTEGTGGPRDTQYF
TGTGCCAGCAGCCCCACCGAGGGAACAGGGGGACCCCGGGATACGCAGTATTTT
>-|TRBV6-5|14|TRBJ1-1|-
CASSTRTLNTEAFF
TGTGCCAGCAGTACTCGGACACTGAACACTGAAGCTTTCTTT
>once|TRBV11-3|17|TRBJ2-2|TRBD2
CASSLRASGANTGELFF
TGTGCCAGCAGCTTACGGGCTAGCGGGGCGAACACCGGGGAGCTGTTTTTT
>-|TRBV7-9|12|TRBJ2-7|-
CASRTGRREQYF
TGTGCCAGCCGGACGGGTCGTCGAGAGCAGTACTTC
>-|TRBV7-2|17|TRBJ1-3|-
CASSFLSRGSSGNTIYF
TGTGCCAGCAGCTTCCTTTCACGGGGGAGCTCTGGAAACACCATATATTTT
>once|TRBV28|16|TRBJ2-7|TRBD2
CASSSPTSGRADEQYF
TGTGCCAGCAGTTCCCCTACTAGCGGGAGGGCCGACGAGCAGTACTTC
>-|TRBV5-6|15|TRBJ2-1|-
CASSLSASSYNEQFF
TGTGCCAGCAGCTTGAGTGCTAGCTCCTACAATGAGCAGTTCTTC
>once|TRBV6-1|14|TRBJ2-1|-
CASSEVDTYNEQFF
TGTGCCAGCAGCGAAGTGGACACTTACAATGAGCAGTTCTTC
>-|TRBV11-2|16|TRBJ2-7|-
CASSPRPGGDPYEQYF
TGTGCCAGCAGCCCACGACCCGGTGGGGATCCCTACGAGCAGTACTTC